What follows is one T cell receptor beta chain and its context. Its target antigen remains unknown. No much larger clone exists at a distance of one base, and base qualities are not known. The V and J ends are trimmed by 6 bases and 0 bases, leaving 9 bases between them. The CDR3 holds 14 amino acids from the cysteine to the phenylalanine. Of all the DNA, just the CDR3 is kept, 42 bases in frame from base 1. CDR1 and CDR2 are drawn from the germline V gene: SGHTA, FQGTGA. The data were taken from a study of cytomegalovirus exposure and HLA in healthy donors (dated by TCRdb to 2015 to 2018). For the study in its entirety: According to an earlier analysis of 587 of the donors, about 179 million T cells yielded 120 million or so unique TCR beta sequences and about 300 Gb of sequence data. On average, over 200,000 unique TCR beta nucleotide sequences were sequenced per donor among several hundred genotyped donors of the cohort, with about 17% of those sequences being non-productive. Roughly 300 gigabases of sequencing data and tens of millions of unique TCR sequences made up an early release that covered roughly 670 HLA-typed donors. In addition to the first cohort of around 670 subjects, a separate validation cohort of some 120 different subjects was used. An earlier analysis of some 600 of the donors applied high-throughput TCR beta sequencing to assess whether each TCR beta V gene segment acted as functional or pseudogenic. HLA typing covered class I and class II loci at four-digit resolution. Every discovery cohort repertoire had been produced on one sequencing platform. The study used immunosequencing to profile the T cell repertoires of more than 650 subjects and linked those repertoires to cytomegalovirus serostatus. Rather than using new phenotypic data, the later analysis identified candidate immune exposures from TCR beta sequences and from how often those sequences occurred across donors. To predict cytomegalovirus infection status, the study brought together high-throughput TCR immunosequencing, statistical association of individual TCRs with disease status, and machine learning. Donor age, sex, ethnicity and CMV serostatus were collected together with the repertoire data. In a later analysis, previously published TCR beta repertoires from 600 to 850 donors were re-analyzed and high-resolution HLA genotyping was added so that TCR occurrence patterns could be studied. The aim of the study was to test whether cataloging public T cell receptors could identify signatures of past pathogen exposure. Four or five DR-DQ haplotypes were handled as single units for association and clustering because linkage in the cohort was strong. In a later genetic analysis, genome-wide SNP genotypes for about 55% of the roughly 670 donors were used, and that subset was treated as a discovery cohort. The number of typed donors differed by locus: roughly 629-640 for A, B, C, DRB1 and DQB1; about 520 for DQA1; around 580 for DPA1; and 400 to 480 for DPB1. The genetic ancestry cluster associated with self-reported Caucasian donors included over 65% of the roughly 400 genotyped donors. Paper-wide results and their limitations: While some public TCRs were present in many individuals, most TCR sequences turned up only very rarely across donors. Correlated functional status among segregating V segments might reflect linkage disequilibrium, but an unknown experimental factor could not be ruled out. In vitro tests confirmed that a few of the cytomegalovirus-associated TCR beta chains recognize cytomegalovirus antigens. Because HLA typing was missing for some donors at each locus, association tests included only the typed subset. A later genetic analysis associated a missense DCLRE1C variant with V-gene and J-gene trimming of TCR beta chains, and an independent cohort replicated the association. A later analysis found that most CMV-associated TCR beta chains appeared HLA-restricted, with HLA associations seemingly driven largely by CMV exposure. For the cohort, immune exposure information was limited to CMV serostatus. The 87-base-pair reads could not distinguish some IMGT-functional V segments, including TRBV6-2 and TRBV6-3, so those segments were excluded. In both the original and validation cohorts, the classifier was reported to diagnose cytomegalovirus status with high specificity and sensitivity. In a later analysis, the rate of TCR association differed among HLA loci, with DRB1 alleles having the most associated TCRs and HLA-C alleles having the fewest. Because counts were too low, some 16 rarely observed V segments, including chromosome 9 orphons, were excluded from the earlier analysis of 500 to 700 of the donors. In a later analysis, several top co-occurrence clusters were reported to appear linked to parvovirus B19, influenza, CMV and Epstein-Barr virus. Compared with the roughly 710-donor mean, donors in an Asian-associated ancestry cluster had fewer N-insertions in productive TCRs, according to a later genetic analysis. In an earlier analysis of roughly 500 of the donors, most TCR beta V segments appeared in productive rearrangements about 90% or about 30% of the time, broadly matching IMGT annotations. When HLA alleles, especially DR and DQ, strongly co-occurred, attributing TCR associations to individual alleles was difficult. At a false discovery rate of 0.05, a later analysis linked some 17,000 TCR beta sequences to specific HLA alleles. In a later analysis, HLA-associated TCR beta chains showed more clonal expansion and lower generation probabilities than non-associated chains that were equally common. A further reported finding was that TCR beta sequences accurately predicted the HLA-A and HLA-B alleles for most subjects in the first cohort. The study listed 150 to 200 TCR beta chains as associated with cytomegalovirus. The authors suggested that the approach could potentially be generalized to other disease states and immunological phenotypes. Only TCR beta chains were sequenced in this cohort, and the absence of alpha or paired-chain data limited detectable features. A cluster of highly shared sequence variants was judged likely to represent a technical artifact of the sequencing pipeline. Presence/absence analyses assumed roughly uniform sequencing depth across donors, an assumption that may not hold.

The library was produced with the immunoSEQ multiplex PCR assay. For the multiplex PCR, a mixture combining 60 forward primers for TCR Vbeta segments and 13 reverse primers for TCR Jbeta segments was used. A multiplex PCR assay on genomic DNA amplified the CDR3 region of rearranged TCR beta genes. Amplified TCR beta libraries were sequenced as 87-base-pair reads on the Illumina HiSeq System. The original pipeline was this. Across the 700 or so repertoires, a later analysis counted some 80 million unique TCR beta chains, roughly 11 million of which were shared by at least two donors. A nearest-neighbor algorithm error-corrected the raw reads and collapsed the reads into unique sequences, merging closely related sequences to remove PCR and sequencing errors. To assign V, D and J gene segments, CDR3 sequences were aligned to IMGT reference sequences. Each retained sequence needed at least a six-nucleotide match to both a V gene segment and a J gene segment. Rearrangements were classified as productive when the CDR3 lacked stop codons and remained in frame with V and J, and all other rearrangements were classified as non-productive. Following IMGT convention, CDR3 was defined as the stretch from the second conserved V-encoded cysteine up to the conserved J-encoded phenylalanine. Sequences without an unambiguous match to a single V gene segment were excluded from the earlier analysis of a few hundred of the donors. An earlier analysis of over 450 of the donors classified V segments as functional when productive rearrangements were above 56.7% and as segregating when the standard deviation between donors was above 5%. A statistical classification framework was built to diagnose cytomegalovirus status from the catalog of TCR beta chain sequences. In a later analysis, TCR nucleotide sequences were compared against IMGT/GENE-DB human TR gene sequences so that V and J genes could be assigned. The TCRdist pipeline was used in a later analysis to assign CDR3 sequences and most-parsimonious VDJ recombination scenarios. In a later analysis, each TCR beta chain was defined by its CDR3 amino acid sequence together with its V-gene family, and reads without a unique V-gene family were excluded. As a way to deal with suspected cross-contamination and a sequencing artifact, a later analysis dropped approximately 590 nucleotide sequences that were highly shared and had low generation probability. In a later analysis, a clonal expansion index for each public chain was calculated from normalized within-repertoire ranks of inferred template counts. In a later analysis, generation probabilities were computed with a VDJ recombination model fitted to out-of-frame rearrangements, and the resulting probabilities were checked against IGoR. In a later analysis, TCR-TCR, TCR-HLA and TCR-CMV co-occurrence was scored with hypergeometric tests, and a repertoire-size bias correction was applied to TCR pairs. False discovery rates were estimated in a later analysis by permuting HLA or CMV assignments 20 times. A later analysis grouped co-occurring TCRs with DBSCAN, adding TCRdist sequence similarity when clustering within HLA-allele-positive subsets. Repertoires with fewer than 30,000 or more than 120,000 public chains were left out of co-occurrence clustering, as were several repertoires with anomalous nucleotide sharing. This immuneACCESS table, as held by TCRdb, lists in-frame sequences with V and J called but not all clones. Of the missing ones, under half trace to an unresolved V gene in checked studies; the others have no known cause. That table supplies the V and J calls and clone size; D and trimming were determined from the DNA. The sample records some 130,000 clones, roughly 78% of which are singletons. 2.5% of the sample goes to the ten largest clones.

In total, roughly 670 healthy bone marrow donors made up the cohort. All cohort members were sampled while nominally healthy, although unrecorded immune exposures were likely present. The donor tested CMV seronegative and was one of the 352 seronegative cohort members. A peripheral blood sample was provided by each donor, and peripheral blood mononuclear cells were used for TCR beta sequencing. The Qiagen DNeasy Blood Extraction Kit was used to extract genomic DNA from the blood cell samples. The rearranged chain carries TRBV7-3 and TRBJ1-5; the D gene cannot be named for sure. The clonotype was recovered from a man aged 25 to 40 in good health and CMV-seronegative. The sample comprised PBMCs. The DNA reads TGTGCCAGCAGAGAGATGTATAGCAATCAGCCCCAGCATTTT. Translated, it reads CASREMYSNQPQHF.